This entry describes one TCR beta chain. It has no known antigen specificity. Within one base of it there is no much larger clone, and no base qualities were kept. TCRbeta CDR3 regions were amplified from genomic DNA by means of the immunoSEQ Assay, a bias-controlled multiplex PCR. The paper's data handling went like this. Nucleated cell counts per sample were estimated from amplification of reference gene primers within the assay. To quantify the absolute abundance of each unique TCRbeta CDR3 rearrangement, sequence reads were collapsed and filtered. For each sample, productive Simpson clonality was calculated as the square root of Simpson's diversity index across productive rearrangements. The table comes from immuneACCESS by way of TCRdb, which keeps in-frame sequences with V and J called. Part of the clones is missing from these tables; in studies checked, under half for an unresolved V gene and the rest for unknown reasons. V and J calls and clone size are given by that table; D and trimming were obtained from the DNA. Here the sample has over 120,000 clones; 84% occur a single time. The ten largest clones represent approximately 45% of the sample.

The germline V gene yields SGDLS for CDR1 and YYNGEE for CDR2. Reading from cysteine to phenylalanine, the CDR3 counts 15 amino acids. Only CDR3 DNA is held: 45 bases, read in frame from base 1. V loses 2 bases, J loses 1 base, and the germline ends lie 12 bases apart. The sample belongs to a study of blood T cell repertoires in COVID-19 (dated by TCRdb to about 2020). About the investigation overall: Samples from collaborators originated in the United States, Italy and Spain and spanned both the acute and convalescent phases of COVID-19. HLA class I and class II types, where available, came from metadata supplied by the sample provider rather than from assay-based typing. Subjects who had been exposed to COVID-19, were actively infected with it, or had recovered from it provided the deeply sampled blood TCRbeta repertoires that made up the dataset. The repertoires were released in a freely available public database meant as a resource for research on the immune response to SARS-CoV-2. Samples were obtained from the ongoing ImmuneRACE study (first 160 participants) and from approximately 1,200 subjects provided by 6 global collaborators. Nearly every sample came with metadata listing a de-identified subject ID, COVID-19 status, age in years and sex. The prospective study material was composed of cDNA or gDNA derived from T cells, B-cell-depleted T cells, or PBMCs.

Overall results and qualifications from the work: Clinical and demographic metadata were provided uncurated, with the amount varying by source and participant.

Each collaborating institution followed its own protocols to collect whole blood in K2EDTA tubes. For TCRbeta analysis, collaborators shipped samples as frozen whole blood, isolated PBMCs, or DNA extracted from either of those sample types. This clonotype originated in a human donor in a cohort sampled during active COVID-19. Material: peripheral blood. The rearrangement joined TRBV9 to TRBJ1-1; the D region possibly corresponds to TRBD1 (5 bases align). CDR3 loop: CASSVSAGGNTEAFF. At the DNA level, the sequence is TGTGCCAGCAGCGTGAGTGCCGGGGGGAACACTGAAGCTTTCTTT.